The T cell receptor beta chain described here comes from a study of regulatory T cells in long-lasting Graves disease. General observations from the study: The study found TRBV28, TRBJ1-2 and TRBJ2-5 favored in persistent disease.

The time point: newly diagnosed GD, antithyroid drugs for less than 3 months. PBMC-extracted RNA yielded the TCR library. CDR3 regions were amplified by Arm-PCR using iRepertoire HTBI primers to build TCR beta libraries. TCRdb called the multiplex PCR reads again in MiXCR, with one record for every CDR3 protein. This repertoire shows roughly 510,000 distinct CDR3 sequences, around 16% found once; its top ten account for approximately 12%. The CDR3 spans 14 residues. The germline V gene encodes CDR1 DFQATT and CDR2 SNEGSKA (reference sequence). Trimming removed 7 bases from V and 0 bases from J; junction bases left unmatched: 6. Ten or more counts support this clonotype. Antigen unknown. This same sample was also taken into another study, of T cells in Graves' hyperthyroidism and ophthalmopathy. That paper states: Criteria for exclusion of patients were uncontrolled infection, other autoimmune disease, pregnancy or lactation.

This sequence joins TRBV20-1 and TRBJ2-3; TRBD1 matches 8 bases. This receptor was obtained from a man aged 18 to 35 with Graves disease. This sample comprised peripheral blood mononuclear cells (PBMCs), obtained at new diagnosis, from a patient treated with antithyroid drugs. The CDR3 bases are TGCAGTGGTACGCAGGGGGCTAGCACAGATACGCAGTATTTT. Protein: CSGTQGASTDTQYF.